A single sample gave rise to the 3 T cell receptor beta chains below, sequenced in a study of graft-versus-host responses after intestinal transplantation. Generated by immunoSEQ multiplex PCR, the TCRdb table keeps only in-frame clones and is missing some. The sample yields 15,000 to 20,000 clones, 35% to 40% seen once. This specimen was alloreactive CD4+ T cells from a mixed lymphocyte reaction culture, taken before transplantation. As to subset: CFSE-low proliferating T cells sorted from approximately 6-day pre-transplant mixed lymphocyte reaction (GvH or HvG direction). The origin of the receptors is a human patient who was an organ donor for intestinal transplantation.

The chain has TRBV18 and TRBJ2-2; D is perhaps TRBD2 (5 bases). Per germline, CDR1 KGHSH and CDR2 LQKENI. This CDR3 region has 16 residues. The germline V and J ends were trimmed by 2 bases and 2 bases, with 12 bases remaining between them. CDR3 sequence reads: CASSPVAGRNTGELFF. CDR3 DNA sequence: TGTGCCAGCTCACCAGTTGCGGGCAGAAACACCGGGGAGCTGTTTTTT.

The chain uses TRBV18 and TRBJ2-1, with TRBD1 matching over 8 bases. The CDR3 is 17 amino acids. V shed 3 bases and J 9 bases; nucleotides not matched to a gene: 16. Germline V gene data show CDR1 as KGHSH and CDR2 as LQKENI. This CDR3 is CASSPITGTGSESEQFF. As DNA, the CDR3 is TGTGCCAGCTCACCGATAACCGGGACAGGTAGCGAAAGTGAGCAGTTCTTC.

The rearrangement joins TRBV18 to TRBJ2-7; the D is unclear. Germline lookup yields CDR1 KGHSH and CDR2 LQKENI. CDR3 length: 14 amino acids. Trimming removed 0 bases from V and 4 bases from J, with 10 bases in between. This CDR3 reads CASSPPLVVYEQYF. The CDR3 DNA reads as TGTGCCAGCTCACCACCTCTAGTGGTATACGAGCAGTACTTC.